Listed below are T cell receptor beta chains from one sample, sequenced in a study of human T cells and chemical hapten exposure. TCRdb re-derived calls from the RACE reads in MiXCR, one entry per CDR3 protein. The data hold 80,000 to 100,000 distinct CDR3 sequences, with about 9.3% observed a single time. Sequences were derived from whole blood, sampled in connection with sensitization to the hapten diphenylcyclopropenone (DPC). The receptors shown here come from a woman in her forties with alopecia areata. Some clones in this sample may be carry-over from other donors' samples. Both conserved end residues are part of each CDR3. Each record gives: D gene, V gene, J gene, clone size, CDR3 protein, CDR3 DNA. A D gene is named only where the DNA matches it firmly. Where a row states a size, it is once, few, many or the class of an expanded clone; other rows omit it.

d_call: TRBD1; v_call: TRBV5-1; j_call: TRBJ2-5; clone_size: -; cdr3_aa: CASSLSGTGYVETQYF; cdr3_nt: TGCGCCAGCAGCTTGTCCGGGACAGGGTATGTCGAGACCCAGTACTTC
d_call: -; v_call: TRBV20-1; j_call: TRBJ1-1; clone_size: many; cdr3_aa: CSIIRATEAFF; cdr3_nt: TGCAGTATCATCCGGGCGACTGAAGCTTTCTTT
d_call: TRBD1; v_call: TRBV7-6; j_call: TRBJ1-3; clone_size: many; cdr3_aa: CASSAGQGFSGNTIYF; cdr3_nt: TGTGCCAGCAGCGCGGGACAGGGTTTCTCTGGAAACACCATATATTTT
d_call: TRBD2; v_call: TRBV6-1; j_call: TRBJ2-3; clone_size: few; cdr3_aa: CASGGGLAGTDTQYF; cdr3_nt: TGTGCCAGCGGTGGGGGACTAGCGGGAACTGATACGCAGTATTTT
d_call: TRBD2; v_call: TRBV28; j_call: TRBJ2-1; clone_size: many; cdr3_aa: CASSILAGVQFF; cdr3_nt: TGTGCCAGCAGTATTCTAGCGGGAGTGCAGTTCTTC
d_call: -; v_call: TRBV11-2; j_call: TRBJ2-5; clone_size: -; cdr3_aa: CASSPARDYQETQYF; cdr3_nt: TGTGCCAGCAGTCCGGCCCGGGACTACCAAGAGACCCAGTACTTC
d_call: -; v_call: TRBV29-1; j_call: TRBJ2-3; clone_size: -; cdr3_aa: CSVSTSPDTQYF; cdr3_nt: TGCAGCGTCTCCACTAGTCCCGATACGCAGTATTTT
d_call: -; v_call: TRBV7-2; j_call: TRBJ2-6; clone_size: -; cdr3_aa: CASSANSSGANVLTF; cdr3_nt: TGTGCCAGCAGCGCCAACAGCTCTGGGGCCAACGTCCTGACTTTC
d_call: -; v_call: TRBV19; j_call: TRBJ2-6; clone_size: -; cdr3_aa: CASSDRDYAGANVLTF; cdr3_nt: TGTGCCAGTAGTGACAGGGACTACGCTGGGGCCAACGTCCTGACTTTC
d_call: -; v_call: TRBV6-5; j_call: TRBJ1-6; clone_size: few; cdr3_aa: CASSYSATLSSYNSPLHF; cdr3_nt: TGTGCCAGCAGTTACAGCGCGACCTTGAGCTCCTATAATTCACCCCTCCACTTT
d_call: -; v_call: TRBV12-3/TRBV12-4; j_call: TRBJ1-4; clone_size: -; cdr3_aa: CASSFLGSGYEKLFF; cdr3_nt: TGTGCCAGCAGTTTTTTGGGAAGTGGGTATGAAAAACTGTTTTTT
d_call: TRBD1; v_call: TRBV3-1; j_call: TRBJ2-7; clone_size: many; cdr3_aa: CASSPRDSSYEQYF; cdr3_nt: TGTGCCAGCAGCCCCCGGGACAGCTCCTACGAGCAGTACTTC
d_call: TRBD2; v_call: TRBV20-1; j_call: TRBJ2-5; clone_size: many; cdr3_aa: CSARSGRVQETQYF; cdr3_nt: TGCAGTGCTAGGAGTGGGAGGGTACAAGAGACCCAGTACTTC
d_call: -; v_call: TRBV12-3/TRBV12-4; j_call: TRBJ1-2; clone_size: many; cdr3_aa: CASSFSGIGGYTF; cdr3_nt: TGTGCCAGCAGTTTTTCAGGGATCGGTGGCTACACCTTC
d_call: -; v_call: TRBV5-5; j_call: TRBJ2-1; clone_size: -; cdr3_aa: CASSLEIISGFEQFF; cdr3_nt: TGTGCCAGCAGCTTAGAGATAATCTCGGGGTTTGAGCAGTTCTTC
d_call: -; v_call: TRBV6-5; j_call: TRBJ2-6; clone_size: few; cdr3_aa: CASRGKQSPGANVLTF; cdr3_nt: TGTGCCAGCAGGGGGAAACAGTCCCCTGGGGCCAACGTCCTGACTTTC
d_call: -; v_call: TRBV6-2/TRBV6-3; j_call: TRBJ2-7; clone_size: -; cdr3_aa: CASSYSGDEQYF; cdr3_nt: TGTGCCAGCAGTTACTCTGGCGACGAGCAGTACTTC
d_call: TRBD1; v_call: TRBV7-2; j_call: TRBJ2-5; clone_size: few; cdr3_aa: CASSSHYRGTQYF; cdr3_nt: TGTGCCAGCAGCTCACACTACAGGGGGACCCAGTACTTC
d_call: -; v_call: TRBV28; j_call: TRBJ2-7; clone_size: -; cdr3_aa: CASSGLIRNYEQYF; cdr3_nt: TGTGCCAGCAGTGGACTTATAAGGAACTACGAGCAGTACTTC
d_call: -; v_call: TRBV29-1; j_call: TRBJ2-7; clone_size: few; cdr3_aa: CSVGGSQYEQYF; cdr3_nt: TGCAGCGTCGGAGGTTCTCAATACGAGCAGTACTTC
d_call: -; v_call: TRBV29-1; j_call: TRBJ2-7; clone_size: many; cdr3_aa: CSVVGQTPFYEQYF; cdr3_nt: TGCAGCGTTGTAGGCCAGACCCCCTTCTACGAGCAGTACTTC
d_call: -; v_call: TRBV29-1; j_call: TRBJ2-7; clone_size: few; cdr3_aa: CSVDRTYEQYF; cdr3_nt: TGCAGCGTTGACAGGACCTACGAGCAGTACTTC
d_call: TRBD1; v_call: TRBV19; j_call: TRBJ2-3; clone_size: few; cdr3_aa: CATTGTGGDTQYF; cdr3_nt: TGTGCCACGACGGGGACAGGGGGAGATACGCAGTATTTT
d_call: TRBD2; v_call: TRBV7-6; j_call: TRBJ2-5; clone_size: -; cdr3_aa: CASSLALLAGEETQYF; cdr3_nt: TGTGCCAGCAGCTTAGCGTTGCTAGCGGGAGAAGAGACCCAGTACTTC
d_call: -; v_call: TRBV29-1; j_call: TRBJ2-7; clone_size: few; cdr3_aa: CSVEEKTGTPYEQYF; cdr3_nt: TGCAGCGTTGAAGAGAAAACCGGGACGCCCTACGAGCAGTACTTC
d_call: -; v_call: TRBV28; j_call: TRBJ1-5; clone_size: many; cdr3_aa: CASSLYRGAQPQHF; cdr3_nt: TGTGCCAGCAGTCTCTACCGGGGAGCTCAGCCCCAGCATTTT
d_call: -; v_call: TRBV9; j_call: TRBJ2-4; clone_size: many; cdr3_aa: CASSVLTGRSEAKNIQYF; cdr3_nt: TGTGCCAGCAGCGTGTTGACAGGGAGGAGCGAGGCCAAAAACATTCAGTACTTC
d_call: TRBD2; v_call: TRBV6-2/TRBV6-3; j_call: TRBJ2-1; clone_size: few; cdr3_aa: CASFPGTSGSREQFF; cdr3_nt: TGTGCCAGCTTCCCCGGGACTAGCGGGAGTCGGGAGCAGTTCTTC
d_call: TRBD1; v_call: TRBV28; j_call: TRBJ2-7; clone_size: many; cdr3_aa: CASSSTGQGWNEQYF; cdr3_nt: TGTGCCAGCAGTTCGACGGGACAGGGGTGGAACGAGCAGTACTTC
d_call: -; v_call: TRBV12-3/TRBV12-4; j_call: TRBJ2-7; clone_size: many; cdr3_aa: CASSFGSRHGEQYF; cdr3_nt: TGTGCCAGCAGTTTCGGGTCCCGGCACGGCGAGCAGTACTTC
d_call: -; v_call: TRBV29-1; j_call: TRBJ2-4; clone_size: few; cdr3_aa: CSVESGDIQYF; cdr3_nt: TGCAGCGTTGAGAGTGGGGACATTCAGTACTTC
d_call: -; v_call: TRBV15; j_call: TRBJ1-2; clone_size: few; cdr3_aa: CATSSPPSPLYGYTF; cdr3_nt: TGTGCCACCAGCAGTCCCCCCAGCCCCCTCTATGGCTACACCTTC
d_call: -; v_call: TRBV20-1; j_call: TRBJ2-3; clone_size: many; cdr3_aa: CSARQGTDTQYF; cdr3_nt: TGCAGTGCTAGACAGGGCACAGATACGCAGTATTTT
d_call: TRBD2; v_call: TRBV3-1; j_call: TRBJ2-7; clone_size: -; cdr3_aa: CASSPRLAGGHQEQYF; cdr3_nt: TGTGCCAGCAGCCCAAGACTAGCGGGAGGGCATCAAGAGCAGTACTTC
d_call: TRBD2; v_call: TRBV7-8; j_call: TRBJ2-1; clone_size: -; cdr3_aa: CASSRASGSLYEQFF; cdr3_nt: TGTGCCAGCAGCCGCGCTAGCGGGAGTTTATATGAGCAGTTCTTC
d_call: -; v_call: TRBV30; j_call: TRBJ2-2; clone_size: few; cdr3_aa: CAWNLLANTGELFF; cdr3_nt: TGTGCCTGGAATCTACTGGCTAACACCGGGGAGCTGTTTTTT
d_call: -; v_call: TRBV28; j_call: TRBJ2-2; clone_size: -; cdr3_aa: CASSFANTGELFF; cdr3_nt: TGTGCCAGCAGTTTCGCGAACACCGGGGAGCTGTTTTTT
d_call: -; v_call: TRBV29-1; j_call: TRBJ2-1; clone_size: -; cdr3_aa: CSVEEQKPDEQFF; cdr3_nt: TGCAGCGTTGAAGAGCAGAAGCCGGATGAGCAGTTCTTC
d_call: TRBD2; v_call: TRBV9; j_call: TRBJ2-7; clone_size: many; cdr3_aa: CASSLSGTSVYEQYF; cdr3_nt: TGTGCCAGCAGCCTGAGTGGGACTAGCGTCTACGAGCAGTACTTC
d_call: -; v_call: TRBV5-5; j_call: TRBJ1-2; clone_size: many; cdr3_aa: CASSLGPRSDGYTF; cdr3_nt: TGTGCCAGCAGCTTGGGGCCCCGATCGGATGGCTACACCTTC
d_call: TRBD2; v_call: TRBV28; j_call: TRBJ2-7; clone_size: many; cdr3_aa: CASSAPGTNHYEQYF; cdr3_nt: TGTGCCAGCAGTGCCCCGGGGACTAACCACTACGAGCAGTACTTC
d_call: -; v_call: TRBV20-1; j_call: TRBJ1-5; clone_size: few; cdr3_aa: CSATWGDQPQHF; cdr3_nt: TGCAGTGCGACATGGGGTGATCAGCCCCAGCATTTT
d_call: -; v_call: TRBV7-2; j_call: TRBJ1-1; clone_size: -; cdr3_aa: CASSQTANTEAFF; cdr3_nt: TGTGCCAGCAGCCAGACAGCGAACACTGAAGCTTTCTTT
d_call: -; v_call: TRBV20-1; j_call: TRBJ1-3; clone_size: -; cdr3_aa: CSARTPTENSGNTIYF; cdr3_nt: TGCAGTGCTCGAACCCCGACAGAGAACTCTGGAAACACCATATATTTT
d_call: -; v_call: TRBV7-2; j_call: TRBJ2-2; clone_size: few; cdr3_aa: CASTAPGPTTTGELFF; cdr3_nt: TGTGCCAGCACCGCCCCGGGACCGACGACCACCGGGGAGCTGTTTTTT
d_call: -; v_call: TRBV29-1; j_call: TRBJ1-4; clone_size: many; cdr3_aa: CSVGEGGVTNEKLFF; cdr3_nt: TGCAGCGTTGGCGAAGGCGGGGTTACTAATGAAAAACTGTTTTTT
d_call: -; v_call: TRBV14; j_call: TRBJ2-1; clone_size: -; cdr3_aa: CASSQSAGSYNEQFF; cdr3_nt: TGTGCCAGCAGCCAGTCTGCGGGTTCCTACAATGAGCAGTTCTTC
d_call: -; v_call: TRBV6-1; j_call: TRBJ2-6; clone_size: -; cdr3_aa: CASLSDSGANVLTF; cdr3_nt: TGTGCCAGTTTGAGTGACTCTGGGGCCAACGTCCTGACTTTC
d_call: -; v_call: TRBV5-1; j_call: TRBJ2-3; clone_size: few; cdr3_aa: CASSLDRASDTQYF; cdr3_nt: TGCGCCAGCAGCTTGGACAGGGCCAGTGATACGCAGTATTTT
d_call: -; v_call: TRBV6-2/TRBV6-3; j_call: TRBJ1-2; clone_size: many; cdr3_aa: CATDTGTRYGYTF; cdr3_nt: TGTGCCACGGATACAGGGACTCGCTATGGCTACACCTTC
d_call: -; v_call: TRBV9; j_call: TRBJ2-1; clone_size: few; cdr3_aa: CASSVVGTGAAGEQFF; cdr3_nt: TGTGCCAGCAGCGTAGTAGGTACGGGAGCAGCGGGTGAGCAGTTCTTC
d_call: TRBD2; v_call: TRBV2; j_call: TRBJ2-2; clone_size: many; cdr3_aa: CASTPLAGGRVGELFF; cdr3_nt: TGTGCCAGCACCCCACTAGCGGGAGGGCGAGTCGGGGAGCTGTTTTTT
d_call: -; v_call: TRBV27; j_call: TRBJ2-7; clone_size: many; cdr3_aa: CASIRVTYEQYF; cdr3_nt: TGTGCCAGCATTAGGGTTACCTACGAGCAGTACTTC
d_call: TRBD1; v_call: TRBV29-1; j_call: TRBJ2-7; clone_size: few; cdr3_aa: CSVVPGDRDYEQYF; cdr3_nt: TGCAGCGTTGTGCCCGGGGACAGGGACTACGAGCAGTACTTC
d_call: TRBD1; v_call: TRBV20-1; j_call: TRBJ2-4; clone_size: few; cdr3_aa: CSARDSPGQALRDIQYF; cdr3_nt: TGCAGTGCTAGAGATTCCCCAGGACAGGCCCTTAGAGACATTCAGTACTTC
d_call: -; v_call: TRBV20-1; j_call: TRBJ2-7; clone_size: few; cdr3_aa: CSASRRTPGSYEQYF; cdr3_nt: TGCAGTGCTAGCCGGCGCACTCCTGGCTCCTACGAGCAGTACTTC